These 17 T cell receptor beta chains were sequenced from one sample in a study of human T cells and chemical hapten exposure. Someone pulled total RNA out of unfractionated whole blood. TCRdb independently ran MiXCR on the 5' RACE reads; one entry per CDR3 protein. This repertoire shows around 80,000 distinct CDR3 sequences, more than 15% found once; its top ten account for 6.5% to 7%. These receptors originate from a female donor in good health.

V and J are TRBV29-1 and TRBJ1-6; possibly TRBD1 for D (5 bases). Germline CDR1 and CDR2: SQVTM and ANQGSEA. The CDR3 extends over 13 amino acids. The V end lost 5 bases, the J end lost 7 bases, and 12 bases lay between the germline ends. In nucleotides, the CDR3 is TGCAGCGTTCGGGACGGGCAAAATTCACCCCTCCACTTT. It yields the protein CSVRDGQNSPLHF.

This clonotype has a handful of counts. The CDR3 protein is CASSLAGLAYNEQFF. As DNA, the CDR3 is TGTGCCAGCAGCTTAGCAGGACTAGCCTACAATGAGCAGTTCTTC. The chain combines TRBV11-2 with TRBJ2-1, with 7 bases matching TRBD2. The ends lost 1 base at V and 2 bases at J; junction bases unmatched: 2. This CDR3 has 15 amino acids. CDR1 is SGHAT and CDR2 is FQNNGV in the germline V gene.

This clonotype was seen a handful of times. V usage is TRBV9 and J usage is TRBJ1-1; the D is unclear. The germline V and J ends were trimmed by 0 bases and 4 bases, with 10 bases remaining between them. The CDR3 contains 14 residues. CDR1 SGDLS and CDR2 YYNGEE come from the germline V gene. CDR3 nucleotide sequence: TGTGCCAGCAGCGTAGACAGTCGGGGCACTGAAGCTTTCTTT. It specifies CASSVDSRGTEAFF.

In this sample, this clonotype turned up a few times. The chain employs TRBV14 and TRBJ2-7; D gene unclear. Germline CDR1 SGHDN, CDR2 FVKESK. This CDR3 is 13 amino acids long. The V end lost 5 bases, the J end lost 3 bases, and 11 bases lay between the germline ends. The CDR3 sequence: CASSGLDLYEQYF. The CDR3 coding sequence is TGTGCCAGCAGCGGATTGGACCTCTACGAGCAGTACTTC.

This clonotype occurred a few times. V usage is TRBV18 and J usage is TRBJ2-6; D might be TRBD1 (6 bases). The germline V and J ends were trimmed by 3 bases and 7 bases, with 13 bases remaining between them. This CDR3 spans 15 amino acids. Germline assignment: CDR1 KGHSH and CDR2 LQKENI. The CDR3 is CASSPLQGPANVLTF. DNA of the CDR3: TGTGCCAGCTCACCGTTACAGGGCCCCGCCAACGTCCTGACTTTC. The full variable domain, completed using reference TRBV18 and TRBJ2-6, is NAGVMQNPRHLVRRRGQEARLRCSPMKGHSHVYWYRQLPEEGLKFMVYLQKENIIDESGMPKERFSAEFPKEGPSILRIQQVVRGDSAAYFCASSPLQGPANVLTFGAGSRLTVL.

This clonotype has at least ten counts. The chain recombines TRBV29-1 with TRBJ2-7, with 16 bases aligning to TRBD2. This CDR3 has 14 residues. Germline CDR1 and CDR2: SQVTM and ANQGSEA. J lost 5 bases, V lost 4 bases, and 2 bases had no gene match. CDR3 in amino acids: CSVAGTSGRDEQYF. CDR3 nucleotide sequence: TGCAGCGTTGCCGGGACTAGCGGGAGGGACGAGCAGTACTTC.

This clonotype was counted a few times. The chain uses TRBV6-2 or TRBV6-3 and TRBJ1-5; TRBD1 is a possible D gene (5 bases). Trimming took off 5 bases at V and 7 bases at J, with 9 bases between the two ends. CDR1 is MNHEY and CDR2 is SVGEGT in the germline V gene. The CDR3 is 12 amino acids. Here the CDR3 reads CASSPGVQPQHF. In DNA, the CDR3 is TGTGCCAGCAGTCCGGGGGTACAGCCCCAGCATTTT.

The table lists this clonotype with many counts. The chain recombines TRBV7-9 with TRBJ2-3, with 12 positions matching TRBD2. Per the germline V gene, CDR1 is SEHNR and CDR2 is FQNEAQ (reference sequence). The CDR3 runs to 16 residues. After removal of 5 bases from V and 3 bases from J, the junction contained 6 bases not matched to a gene. The CDR3 DNA follows: TGTGCCAGCAGCACCGGGACTAGCGGGCTAACAGATACGCAGTATTTT. It is translated as CASSTGTSGLTDTQYF.

The chain couples TRBV19 to TRBJ2-1, with TRBD2 identical over 10 bases. CDR1 LNHDA and CDR2 SQIVND come from the germline V gene (reference sequence). The CDR3 covers 17 residues. The V gene end was trimmed by 3 bases and the J gene end by 2 bases; junction bases not matched to a gene: 7. The CDR3 protein is CASSILAGEGTYNEQFF. The CDR3 region has the DNA TGTGCCAGTAGTATCCTAGCGGGGGAGGGAACCTACAATGAGCAGTTCTTC.

This clonotype has more than one count but fewer than ten. The V call is TRBV2, the J call TRBJ2-5; D possibly corresponds to TRBD1 (5 bases). Germline CDR1 is SNHLY and CDR2 is FYNNEI. This CDR3 has 14 residues. The germline V and J ends were trimmed by 5 bases and 0 bases, with 10 bases remaining between them. The CDR3 DNA reads as TGTGCCAGCAGTTGGGGCGCGGACCAAGAGACCCAGTACTTC. Translated, it gives CASSWGADQETQYF.

V usage is TRBV6-2 or TRBV6-3 and J usage is TRBJ2-7; D is unclear. The CDR3 runs to 12 residues. The germline gives CDR1 MNHEY, CDR2 SVGEGT. V lost 7 bases and J 3 bases, leaving 10 bases between the germline ends. The CDR3 reads CASKTAHYEQYF. The CDR3 DNA reads as TGTGCCAGCAAAACAGCCCACTACGAGCAGTACTTC.

The chain uses TRBV12-3 or TRBV12-4 and TRBJ1-1, with TRBD1 as a possible D gene (5 bases). This CDR3 is built from 14 residues. V lost 5 bases, J lost 3 bases, and 13 bases lay in between. CDR3 sequence (DNA): TGTGCCAGCAGTCACGGGACTTCCTACACTGAAGCTTTCTTT. This sequence encodes CASSHGTSYTEAFF.

The sample holds many counts of this clonotype. The V gene is TRBV20-1, the J gene TRBJ2-3; 9 nucleotides align to TRBD2. Trimming took 1 base from V and 1 from J; bases not matched to a gene: 3. Germline CDR1 and CDR2: DFQATT and SNEGSKA (reference sequence). The CDR3 extends over 15 amino acids. The CDR3 loop reads CSARGTSERTDTQYF. CDR3 DNA sequence: TGCAGTGCTAGAGGGACTAGCGAACGCACAGATACGCAGTATTTT.

This clonotype came up a few times. The CDR3 spells CASSQDSTSGGSQFF. DNA for the CDR3: TGTGCCAGCAGCCAGGATTCGACTAGCGGGGGGTCGCAGTTCTTC. V is TRBV3-1 and J is TRBJ2-1; 13 nucleotides match TRBD2. CDR3 length: 15 residues. After removal of 3 bases from V and 12 bases from J, the junction contained 8 bases not matched to a gene. Germline loops: CDR1 LGHDT, CDR2 YNNKEL (reference sequence).

The chain links TRBV14 to TRBJ2-4, with 10 bases fitting TRBD2. V lost 4 bases and J lost 1; bases outside the gene matches: 7. CDR1 SGHDN and CDR2 FVKESK come from the germline V gene. The CDR3 is 17 residues long. The CDR3 DNA reads as TGTGCCAGCAGCCCACCACAGCGGGAGGGCGCCAAAAACATTCAGTACTTC. This codes for CASSPPQREGAKNIQYF. The whole variable domain, remainder taken from reference TRBV14 and TRBJ2-4, is EAGVTQFPSHSVIEKGQTVTLRCDPISGHDNLYWYRRVMGKEIKFLLHFVKESKQDESGMPNNRFLAERTGGTYSTLKVQPAELEDSGVYFCASSPPQREGAKNIQYFGAGTRLSVL.

This clonotype came up a few times. The chain recombines TRBV20-1 with TRBJ1-1, with a tentative D call TRBD1 (6 bases). V was clipped by 6 bases and J by 1 base, with 15 bases between them. Germline assignment: CDR1 DFQATT and CDR2 SNEGSKA (reference sequence). CDR3 length equals 14 residues. The CDR3: CSAQPGEGNTEAFF. CDR3 DNA sequence: TGCAGTGCCCAGCCAGGGGAAGGGAACACTGAAGCTTTCTTT.

This clonotype was seen a few times. This chain joins TRBV6-6 and TRBJ1-5; D uncertain. The CDR3 runs 13 residues. Germline CDR1 is MNHNY and CDR2 is SVGAGI (reference sequence). Trimming shortened V by 4 bases and J by 7 bases, and 11 bases separated the two germline ends. The CDR3 here is CASSSREDQPQHF. In nucleotides, the CDR3 is TGTGCCAGCAGTTCCCGGGAGGACCAGCCCCAGCATTTT.